This note documents a single TCR beta chain sequence. Libraries were prepared by immunoSEQ multiplex PCR; TCRdb keeps only in-frame clonotypes and omits some of them. Among more than 300,000 clones listed, approximately 80% were seen once. These data originate in a study of Ad26.COV2.S vaccination and SARS-CoV-2 variants. The sample's treatment: 19 received Ad26.COV2.S at low or high dose, single or two shots; 5 received placebo; per-sample allocation not given. Collection of the samples took place on day 63 after the first injection of vaccine or placebo. V lost 4 bases and J lost 5, with 27 bases in between. Germline assignment: CDR1 SGHDN and CDR2 FVKESK. The CDR3 has 18 amino acids.

The J gene is TRBJ2-7, the V gene TRBV14, with D uncertain. This specimen consisted of peripheral blood, obtained in a trial of Ad26.COV2.S vaccine versus placebo. This receptor was identified in a person aged 18-60 years who received the Ad26.COV2.S COVID-19 vaccine or a placebo. CDR3 loop: CASSPYFYNGLRSDEQYF. CDR3 bases: TGTGCCAGCAGCCCGTACTTCTACAATGGCCTCCGAAGCGACGAGCAGTACTTC.